The 4 T cell receptor beta chains reported below all come from one sample, sequenced in a study of T-cell reconstitution after alpha-beta-depleted transplantation in children. The TCRbeta library incorporated unique molecular identifiers. TCRdb re-called the PCR reads through MiXCR, storing one row per CDR3 protein. The table shows about 1,000,000 distinct CDR3 sequences, with around 30% occurring only once. Here the sequenced sample was PBMCs, mostly from graft donor cells, taken 360 days after TCRalphabeta/CD19-depleted stem cell transplant. Receptors were obtained from a boy in the first two years of life who had a stem cell transplant for SCID, so the T cells may come from the graft donor.

The chain is built from TRBV20-1 and TRBJ1-5, with D maybe TRBD1 (5 bases). There are 13 residues in the CDR3. Germline CDR1 and CDR2: DFQATT and SNEGSKA (reference sequence). Trimming cost V 8 bases and J 3 bases, with 14 bases left between them. This CDR3 is CSFQGRPNQPQHF. The CDR3, as DNA: TGCAGTTTCCAGGGTAGACCCAATCAGCCCCAGCATTTT.

The chain couples TRBV12-3 or TRBV12-4 to TRBJ2-3; 7 bases are a match to TRBD2. The CDR3 runs 14 residues. V was clipped by 5 bases and J by 3 bases; unmatched bases: 5. The chain's CDR3 is CASSPSGRTDTQYF. In DNA form, the CDR3 reads TGTGCCAGCAGTCCTAGCGGCCGTACAGATACGCAGTATTTT.

This chain links TRBV7-6 with TRBJ2-1; 9 bases line up with TRBD2. CDR3 size: 15 residues. V shed 4 bases, J shed 7 bases, and the junction held 8 bases outside the gene matches. Germline CDR1 SGHVS, CDR2 FNYEAQ. CDR3 sequence (DNA): TGTGCCAGCAGCTACAGCGGGGGGTTGAAAAATGAGCAGTTCTTC. Translating it yields CASSYSGGLKNEQFF.

The rearrangement links TRBV6-1 to TRBJ2-7, with no clear D. V shed 6 bases and J shed 4 bases, with 13 bases lying between them. This CDR3 spans 13 amino acids. The V gene's germline CDR1 is MNHNS and CDR2 SASEGT. As DNA, the CDR3 is TGTGCCAGCAGCCGTGCCCCCGTTTACGAGCAGTACTTC. This codes for CASSRAPVYEQYF.